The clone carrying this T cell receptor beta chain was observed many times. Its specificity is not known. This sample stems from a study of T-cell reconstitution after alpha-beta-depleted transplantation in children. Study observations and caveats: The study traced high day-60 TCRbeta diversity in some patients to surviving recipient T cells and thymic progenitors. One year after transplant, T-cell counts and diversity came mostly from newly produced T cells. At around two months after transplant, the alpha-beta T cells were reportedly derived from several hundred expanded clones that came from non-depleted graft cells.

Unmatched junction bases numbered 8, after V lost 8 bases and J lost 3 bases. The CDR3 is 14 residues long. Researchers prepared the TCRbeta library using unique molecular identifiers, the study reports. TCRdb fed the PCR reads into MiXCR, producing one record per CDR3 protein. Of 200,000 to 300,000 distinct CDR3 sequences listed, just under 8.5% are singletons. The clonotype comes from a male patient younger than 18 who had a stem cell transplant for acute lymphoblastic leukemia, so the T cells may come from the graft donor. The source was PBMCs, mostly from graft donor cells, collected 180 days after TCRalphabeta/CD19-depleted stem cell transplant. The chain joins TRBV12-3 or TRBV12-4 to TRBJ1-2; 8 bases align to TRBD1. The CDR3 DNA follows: TGTGCCAGCGGCTCGGGACAGGAGTACTATGGCTACACCTTC. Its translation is CASGSGQEYYGYTF.